This TCR beta chain appears in the sequencing data of a study of T cell changes during pregnancy in multiple sclerosis (dated by TCRdb to between 2018 and 2021). A note on the overall study: The study examined how the T cell repertoire changed over the course of pregnancy in women with multiple sclerosis.

This clone was counted once. It lacks a known antigen. Base qualities were left out, and no much larger clone turns up one base away. The library was prepared using the immunoSEQ multiplex PCR assay. What TCRdb holds here is the immuneACCESS table cut down to in-frame rearrangements. Part of the clones is not present; checked against another copy, under half of the missing clones reflect an unresolved V gene, and the others are unexplained. This sample holds tens of thousands of clones; 85% to 95% were observed only once. The leading ten clones occupy more than 1.1% of the sample. The CDR3 sequence holds 15 residues, the cysteine and phenylalanine included. Of the read, only the CDR3 DNA is kept; its 45 bases are in frame from base 1. V and J are trimmed by 2 bases and 6 bases, and the gene matches miss 2 bases of the junction. CDR1 is given as MDHEN and CDR2 as SYDVKM, both from the germline V gene.

The sequence joins TRBV28 to TRBJ2-1; the junction holds 12 bases that match TRBD2. The sample here was peripheral blood, taken in the third trimester of pregnancy. The TCR originated in a female donor in good health, enrolled as a control in a pregnancy study. The CDR3 corresponds to CASSLLAGGPNEQFF. The DNA sequence is given as TGTGCCAGCAGTTTACTAGCGGGAGGGCCCAATGAGCAGTTCTTC.